This TCR beta chain originates from a study of tumor-infiltrating T cells and Merkel cell polyomavirus (dated 2017 in TCRdb). Some background on the complete study: In Merkel cell carcinoma patients, the study investigated CD8+ T cells specific for the Merkel cell polyomavirus KLL epitope. Of all the tumor samples in the study, one was a frozen nodal tumor digest and another was a flash-frozen core biopsy of a metastasis. In under 15 samples, KLL-tetramer-sorted cells taken from blood or tumor-infiltrating lymphocytes underwent TRB sequencing, as did roughly twelve matched whole-tumor samples. Most whole-tumor samples were obtained as 25-micron curls cut from formalin-fixed, paraffin-embedded tissue blocks. Patients received varied, non-standardized therapies including chemotherapy, radiation and immunotherapies. Patients came in at different disease stages and had a median follow-up of around 2.5 years, ranging from roughly 1.1 to 6.0 years. Paper-wide results and their limitations: KLL-specific TRB repertoires were found to be diverse and largely private, with only one public clonotype, shared by two patients, identified among around 400 unique sequences. Only a single viral epitope was studied, so T cells against other Merkel cell polyomavirus epitopes were not captured. A higher fraction of KLL-specific T cells within tumors (roughly 1.8-20% versus roughly 0-0.15%) was associated with significantly better MCC-specific survival. One limitation of the study is the small sample size (n ≈ twelve patients). A significant MCC-specific survival advantage (P = 0.0051) was associated with tumors having more unique KLL-specific clonotypes (about 5-108 vs 0-3).

The library relied on the immunoSEQ multiplex PCR assay. Genomic DNA extraction, TRB sequencing and normalization were performed by Adaptive Biotechnologies (Seattle, WA). As for how the authors treated the data: Clonality was calculated as one minus the Shannon entropy of productive TRB sequences, normalized by log2 of unique productive sequences. KLL-specific clonotypes in tumors were identified by matching TCRbeta CDR3 amino acid sequences with those from each patient's tetramer-sorted sample. TCRdb re-hosts the immuneACCESS table, in-frame sequences only. Its copies lack some clones; in the studies checked, an unresolved V gene accounts for under half of them, and the cause for the rest is not known. That table gives V, J and clone size, and the DNA gave D and trimming. This sample has about 25,000 clones in its table, and around 90% of those were observed once. The top ten clones comprise about 2.9% of the sample.

All patients' tumors stained robustly positive for Merkel cell polyomavirus Large T antigen by immunohistochemistry. Some eleven Merkel cell carcinoma patients were included, each with robust KLL-tetramer+ populations (above 0.04% of CD8+ T cells) in blood and/or cultured TIL. All patients were identified as Caucasian, and a median age of approximately 65 years (range roughly 45 to 80 years) was recorded. Lymph node tumors were analyzed for patients with unknown primaries who presented with nodal disease, or when insufficient primary tissue was available. V was cut back by 6 bases and J by 4 bases, leaving a gap of 10 bases between them. CDR1 and CDR2, per the germline V gene, are SNHLY and FYNNEI. The CDR3 goes from the cysteine to the phenylalanine over 14 residues. Only the CDR3 portion is preserved as DNA: 42 bases, with reading frame beginning at the first base. As concerns this clone: Its target antigen remains unknown. No much larger clonotype is one base removed from it; base qualities were not supplied.

The sample consisted of lymph node tissue. This TCR was recovered from a man in his fifties or sixties with Merkel cell carcinoma. The V and J segments used are TRBV2 and TRBJ2-6, and TRBD1 may be the D gene, going by 6 matching bases. The CDR3 sequence is CASRQGTGANVLTF. The DNA is as follows: TGTGCCAGCAGGCAGGGGACCGGGGCCAACGTCCTGACTTTC.